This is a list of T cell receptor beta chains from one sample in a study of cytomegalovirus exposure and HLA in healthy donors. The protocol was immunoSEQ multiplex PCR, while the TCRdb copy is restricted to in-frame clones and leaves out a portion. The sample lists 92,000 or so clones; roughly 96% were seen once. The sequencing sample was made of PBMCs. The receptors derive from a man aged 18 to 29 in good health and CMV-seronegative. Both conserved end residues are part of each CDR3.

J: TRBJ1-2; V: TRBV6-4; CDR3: CASSVGSNYGYTF
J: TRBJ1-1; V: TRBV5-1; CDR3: CASSFERQANTEAFF
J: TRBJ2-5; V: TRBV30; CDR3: CAWLQETQYF
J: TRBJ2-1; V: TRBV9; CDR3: CASGHNEQFF
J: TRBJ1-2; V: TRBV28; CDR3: CASNPGATASNYGYTF
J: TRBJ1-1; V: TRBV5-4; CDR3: CASSRDYGTANEAFF
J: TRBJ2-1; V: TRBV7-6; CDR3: CASSFDGRAAEQFF
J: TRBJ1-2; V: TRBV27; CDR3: CASSFLRGRLGGYTF
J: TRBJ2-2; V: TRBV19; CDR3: CASSLRDSYTGELFF
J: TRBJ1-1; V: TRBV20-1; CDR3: CSASRGLAFF
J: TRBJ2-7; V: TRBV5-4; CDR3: CASSFNPGLAGGGEQYF
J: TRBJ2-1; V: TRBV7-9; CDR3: CASSLVAEAYNEQFF
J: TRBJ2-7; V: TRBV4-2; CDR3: CASSQERTAISYEQYF
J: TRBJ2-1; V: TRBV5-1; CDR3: CASSLVPSGSVIRNEQFF
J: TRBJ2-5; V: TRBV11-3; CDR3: CASSLVGQGGETQYF
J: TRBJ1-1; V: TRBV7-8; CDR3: CASSSTGWGTEAFF
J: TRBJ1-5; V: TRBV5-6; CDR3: CASSRPIRTGGRFKPQHF
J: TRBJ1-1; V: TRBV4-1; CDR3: CASSQDHNREAFF
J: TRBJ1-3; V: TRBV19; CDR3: CASSNRQGGAIYF
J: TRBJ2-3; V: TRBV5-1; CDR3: CASRGTATGTDTQYF
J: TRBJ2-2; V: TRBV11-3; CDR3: CASSLDRRTGGSKTGELFF
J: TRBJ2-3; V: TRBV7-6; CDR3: CASSLGLAGGSTDTQYF
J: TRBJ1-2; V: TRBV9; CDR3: CASSVVQGAVGYTF
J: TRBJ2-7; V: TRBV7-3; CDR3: CASSLEDRYEQYF
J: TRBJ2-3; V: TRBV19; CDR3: CASSMNDFTDTQYF
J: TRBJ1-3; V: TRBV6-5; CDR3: CASSRTGGTGNTIYF
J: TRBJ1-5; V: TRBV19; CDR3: CASKGDRGGNQPQHF
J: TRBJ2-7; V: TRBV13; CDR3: CASSLDPGLKLSYEQYF
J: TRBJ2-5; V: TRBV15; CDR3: CATSASGDQETQYF
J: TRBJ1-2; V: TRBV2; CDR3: CASRGNRDGYTF
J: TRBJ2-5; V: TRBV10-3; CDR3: CAISWGQEETQYF
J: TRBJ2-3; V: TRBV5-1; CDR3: CASSLGIAGGSDTQYF
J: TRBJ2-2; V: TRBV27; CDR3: CASSLFTGIPYFGELFF
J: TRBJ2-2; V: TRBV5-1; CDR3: CASGSGKYTGELFF
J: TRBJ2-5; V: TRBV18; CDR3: CASSPRGGAMEETQYF
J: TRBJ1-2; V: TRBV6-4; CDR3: CASSDGYNREINYGYTF
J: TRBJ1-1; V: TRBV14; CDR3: CASSPTGNTEAFF
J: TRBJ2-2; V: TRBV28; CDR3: CATQTGNTGELFF
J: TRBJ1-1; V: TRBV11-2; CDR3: CASSLDRGATEAFF
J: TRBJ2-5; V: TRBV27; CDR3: CANAQDRDRTSGRKETQYF